The 31 T cell receptor beta chains listed next were all sequenced from one sample in a study of siplizumab effects on memory and regulatory T cells. Produced via immunoSEQ multiplex PCR; TCRdb's table is partial and in-frame only. The table lists roughly 110,000 clones, over 85% of them singletons, with roughly 0.16% in the top ten. Sequenced input: non-Treg CD4+ T cells sorted from blood. The receptor set was obtained from a human donor in good health.

The rearrangement uses TRBV5-4 and TRBJ2-3; the D gene is possibly TRBD1 (5 bases). The CDR3 has 15 residues. CDR1 is SGHNT, CDR2 YYREEE, per germline (reference sequence). V lost 0 bases and J 2 bases, leaving 10 bases between the germline ends. CDR3 bases: TGTGCCAGCAGCTTGGATGGACACGTCACAGATACGCAGTATTTT. Amino acid sequence: CASSLDGHVTDTQYF.

This sequence joins TRBV7-6 and TRBJ2-3; 16 positions agree with TRBD2. Germline V CDR1 and CDR2: SGHVS, FNYEAQ. J gave up 4 bases and V 1 base, and 5 bases lay outside the gene matches. This CDR3 spans 18 amino acids. Here the CDR3 reads CASSLGGTSGGASDTQYF. The CDR3 nucleotides read TGTGCCAGCAGCTTAGGAGGGACTAGCGGGGGGGCCTCAGATACGCAGTATTTT.

The chain recombines TRBV28 with TRBJ2-3, with 13 bases that match TRBD2. V was pared by 10 bases and J by 5 bases, with 6 bases of the junction left unmatched. The CDR3 runs to 14 residues. Germline V gene lookup returns CDR1 MDHEN and CDR2 SYDVKM. The CDR3 spells CATETSGGLDTQYF. CDR3 sequence (DNA): TGTGCCACAGAGACTAGCGGGGGGCTAGATACGCAGTATTTT.

This chain uses TRBV2 with TRBJ1-2; D not resolved. The germline gives CDR1 SNHLY, CDR2 FYNNEI. This CDR3 spans 11 amino acids. The V end was cut by 3 bases, the J end by 6 bases, with 5 bases between. CDR3 coding DNA: TGTGCCAGCAGTGAGGCAGATGGCTACACCTTC. Translating gives CASSEADGYTF.

The chain carries TRBV18 and TRBJ2-7; 8 bases align to TRBD1. CDR1 KGHSH and CDR2 LQKENI come from the germline V gene. The CDR3 is 13 amino acids. V lost 4 bases, J lost 4 bases, and 3 bases stayed unmatched. CDR3 sequence (DNA): TGTGCCAGCTCACAGGACAGGGCTTACGAGCAGTACTTC. This encodes CASSQDRAYEQYF.

This CDR3 is CASSWDRRMNTEAFF. CDR3 coding DNA: TGTGCCAGCAGTTGGGACAGGCGGATGAACACTGAAGCTTTCTTT. The chain couples TRBV27 to TRBJ1-1; TRBD1 agrees at 8 bases. In germline, CDR1 is MNHEY, CDR2 SMNVEV (reference sequence). The V segment lost 4 bases and the J segment 0 bases; nucleotides outside the gene matches: 4. This CDR3 is 15 amino acids long.

The chain couples TRBV2 to TRBJ2-7, with D perhaps matching TRBD2 (5 bases). V was cut by 4 bases and J by 6 bases, with 13 bases left in between. The CDR3 contains 13 residues. Germline CDR1 and CDR2: SNHLY and FYNNEI. CDR3 DNA: TGTGCCAGCAGTGCGGGGTGGGAAGTCGAGCAGTACTTC. This codes for CASSAGWEVEQYF.

J is TRBJ1-1 and V is TRBV5-1, with TRBD1 matching 12 bases. This CDR3 has 17 amino acids. Germline lookup yields CDR1 SGHRS and CDR2 YFSETQ. V was pared by 3 bases and J by 5 bases, with 11 bases of the junction left unmatched. The DNA of the CDR3 is TGCGCCAGCAGCTCGATGCCGGGACAGGGGGCAGATACTGAAGCTTTCTTT. Its protein product is CASSSMPGQGADTEAFF.

V and J are TRBV7-3 and TRBJ2-1; the D gene is possibly TRBD1 (5 bases). The germline V gene encodes CDR1 SGHTA and CDR2 FQGTGA. The germline V and J ends were trimmed by 5 bases and 6 bases, with 20 bases remaining between them. The CDR3 length is 16 residues. The CDR3 coding sequence is TGTGCCAGCAGCCCCCTGTCTGGGGCACTACCCAATGAGCAGTTCTTC. Translated: CASSPLSGALPNEQFF.

V gene TRBV2 combines with J gene TRBJ2-7; TRBD1 matches 9 bases. The germline CDR1 and CDR2 sequences are SNHLY and FYNNEI. The CDR3 loop spans 14 amino acids. V was pared by 6 bases and J by 4 bases, with 7 bases of the junction left unmatched. The CDR3 protein is CASRPTGGNYEQYF. In nucleotides, the CDR3 is TGTGCCAGCAGACCGACAGGGGGTAATTACGAGCAGTACTTC.

This clone was recorded a few times. The V and J genes are TRBV6-1 and TRBJ1-1; D might be TRBD1 (5 bases). The V end lost 8 bases, the J end lost 0 bases, and 10 bases lay between the germline ends. The CDR3 is 13 amino acids. Germline V gives CDR1 MNHNS, CDR2 SASEGT. The CDR3 spells CASRQTLNTEAFF. CDR3 in DNA: TGTGCCAGCCGACAGACTTTGAACACTGAAGCTTTCTTT.

V and J are TRBV18 and TRBJ1-1; 12 bases match TRBD1. Germline V gives CDR1 KGHSH, CDR2 LQKENI. The length of the CDR3 is 15 residues. V trimming: 3 bases; J trimming: 5 bases; junction bases outside the gene matches: 4. The CDR3 loop reads CASSPGTGGDTEAFF. The CDR3 bases are TGTGCCAGCTCACCTGGGACAGGGGGCGATACTGAAGCTTTCTTT.

This clone was found once. The same CDR3 can be traced to other DNA sequences in this sample. The rearrangement joins TRBV14 to TRBJ1-5, with D hard to call. V gave up 0 bases and J gave up 7 bases, with 7 bases separating them. CDR1 SGHDN and CDR2 FVKESK come from the germline V gene. The CDR3 sequence is 13 residues long. CDR3 nucleotides: TGTGCCAGCAGCCAAGATCTAGGGCAGCCCCAGCATTTT. Its translation is CASSQDLGQPQHF.

The gene calls are TRBV6-5 and TRBJ1-3, with D perhaps TRBD1 (5 bases). V was trimmed by 6 bases and J by 0 bases, leaving 9 bases between them. Germline V gives CDR1 MNHEY, CDR2 SVGAGI. The CDR3 contains 14 residues. DNA of the CDR3: TGTGCCAGCAGGACAGAACACTCTGGAAACACCATATATTTT. This codes for CASRTEHSGNTIYF.

V usage is TRBV6-5 and J usage is TRBJ2-7, with D possibly being TRBD1 (5 bases). The CDR3 loop spans 15 amino acids. The V gene's germline CDR1 is MNHEY and CDR2 SVGAGI. V lost 8 bases, J lost 4 bases, and 21 bases lay in between. The CDR3 here is CASVSPSDSLYEQYF. In DNA form, the CDR3 reads TGTGCCAGCGTCTCACCCTCCGACAGTTTGTACGAGCAGTACTTC.

The CDR3 spells CASSDPGQLTGELFF. The CDR3 DNA is TGTGCCAGCAGTGATCCCGGACAGCTAACCGGGGAGCTGTTTTTT. This sequence joins TRBV25-1 and TRBJ2-2; a weak D match, TRBD1 (6 bases). V lost 3 bases to trimming and J lost 5 bases, with 13 bases between them. Per the germline V gene, CDR1 is MGHDK and CDR2 is SYGVNS. CDR3 length: 15 residues.

V gene TRBV7-2 combines with J gene TRBJ2-5; the D is unclear. With the DNA end fitting TRBJ2-7 better, the J assignment may be wrong. Germline CDR1 is SGHTA and CDR2 is FQGNSA. The CDR3 consists of 12 residues. CDR3: CASGQATYEQYF. CDR3 in DNA: TGTGCCAGCGGGCAGGCGACCTACGAGCAGTACTTC.

This sequence joins TRBV2 and TRBJ2-4; 7 bases align to TRBD2. There are 17 residues in the CDR3. The V and J ends lost 4 bases and 0 bases, in that order; junction bases with no gene match: 9. Germline CDR1 and CDR2: SNHLY and FYNNEI. CDR3 coding DNA: TGTGCCAGCAGTGGGATACTAGCGACACTAGCCAAAAACATTCAGTACTTC. It is translated as CASSGILATLAKNIQYF.

The V gene is TRBV7-2, the J gene TRBJ2-1; 11 positions agree with TRBD1. After removal of 4 bases from V and 6 bases from J, the junction contained 5 bases not matched to a gene. CDR3 size: 15 residues. Germline V gene data show CDR1 as SGHTA and CDR2 as FQGNSA. CDR3 sequence (DNA): TGTGCCAGCAGCTACCTCGGACAGGGGGCCAATGAGCAGTTCTTC. Its protein is CASSYLGQGANEQFF.

This clone was counted a single time. The V call is TRBV6-5, the J call TRBJ1-2, with D perhaps TRBD1 (5 bases). The CDR3 has 13 residues. With 10 bases removed from V and 7 bases from J, the gap between germline ends came to 19 bases. Per germline, CDR1 MNHEY and CDR2 SVGAGI. CDR3 loop: CATEPGPKGGYTF. CDR3 nucleotides: TGTGCCACCGAACCGGGGCCCAAAGGTGGCTACACCTTC.

This chain joins TRBV15 and TRBJ1-2, with D possibly being TRBD1 (5 bases). The ends were cut back, 6 bases at V and 1 base at J, with 9 bases in the middle. Germline V lookup: CDR1 LNHNV, CDR2 YYDKDF (reference sequence). CDR3 length: 13 amino acids. CDR3 residues: CATRTGVNYGYTF. The CDR3 region has the DNA TGTGCCACCAGGACGGGGGTTAACTATGGCTACACCTTC. Looking up the rest from reference TRBV15 and TRBJ1-2 gives the full variable domain: DAMVIQNPRYQVTQFGKPVTLSCSQTLNHNVMYWYQQKSSQAPKLLFHYYDKDFNNEADTPDNFQSRRPNTSFCFLDIRSPGLGDTAMYLCATRTGVNYGYTFGSGTRLTVV.

Regarding this clone: Within the sample, other DNA sequences also encode this same CDR3. The CDR3, as DNA: TGCGCCAGCAGCTTGCAGGGGAACACTGAAGCTTTCTTT. It encodes CASSLQGNTEAFF. V is TRBV5-1 and J is TRBJ1-1; a weak D match, TRBD1 (5 bases). Between the trimmed V and J ends, which lost 1 base and 1 base, there was a span of 5 bases. Germline CDR1 is SGHRS and CDR2 is YFSETQ. There are 13 residues in the CDR3.

The chain employs TRBV11-3 and TRBJ2-1; perhaps TRBD2 as D (6 bases). This CDR3 contains 15 residues. Germline V CDR1 and CDR2: SGHNT, YENEEA. Trimming removed 4 bases at V and 2 bases at J, with 12 bases between. For the CDR3, the DNA is TGTGCCAGCAGCTCCCGGGGGTCTACCTACAATGAGCAGTTCTTC. It translates to CASSSRGSTYNEQFF.

With regard to this clone: The CDR3 ends on some other residue instead of the conserved phenylalanine or tryptophan, so this is likely a read error. Because the CDR3's place on the DNA is in doubt, the DNA is left out and the CDR3 is given as listed by TCRdb. The chain combines TRBV7-4 with TRBJ2-7; the table's D call of TRBD1 was not tested on the DNA. A total of 10 residues make up the CDR3, ends included. CDR1 and CDR2 from the germline V gene are SGHVT and SQSDAQ. CDR3 sequence: CASSLVLQQK.

The genes are TRBV6-5 and TRBJ1-2; a possible D gene is TRBD1 (6 bases). The V gene's germline CDR1 is MNHEY and CDR2 SVGAGI. V lost 5 bases and J lost 8, with 21 bases in between. The CDR3 sequence is 15 residues long. DNA for the CDR3: TGTGCCAGCAGTCCCCAGGAGTGGGGGGCTAACGGCTACACCTTC. Residues: CASSPQEWGANGYTF.

The chain uses TRBV2 and TRBJ2-3; 7 bases are shared with TRBD2. Trimming removed 1 base from V and 4 bases from J; junction bases left unmatched: 5. Germline loops: CDR1 SNHLY, CDR2 FYNNEI. The CDR3 runs to 15 residues. The CDR3 spells CASSEGRGVPDTQYF. CDR3 coding DNA: TGTGCCAGCAGTGAAGGACGGGGGGTGCCAGATACGCAGTATTTT.

The CDR3 bases are TGTGCCAGCAGGGGGCAGACCACCGGGGAGCTGTTTTTT. Translated: CASRGQTTGELFF. The chain joins TRBV11-3 to TRBJ2-2, with a possible D match to TRBD1 (5 bases). This CDR3 has 13 residues. The V gene's germline CDR1 is SGHNT and CDR2 YENEEA. Trimming took off 6 bases at V and 4 bases at J, with 9 bases between the two ends.

The chain uses TRBV28 and TRBJ2-5, with TRBD2 matching over 7 bases. TRBJ2-7 explains the end of the DNA better; the J call may be wrong. Germline V gene lookup returns CDR1 MDHEN and CDR2 SYDVKM. The CDR3 runs 14 residues. The CDR3 DNA follows: TGTGCCAGCATCCATTCCGGCGGGGGATACGAGCAGTACTTC. The encoded protein is CASIHSGGGYEQYF.

The V gene is TRBV5-4, the J gene TRBJ1-4; TRBD1 matches at 8 bases. Per germline, CDR1 SGHNT and CDR2 YYREEE (reference sequence). The V and J ends lost 1 base and 0 bases, in that order; junction bases with no gene match: 2. This CDR3 region has 16 residues. As DNA, the CDR3 is TGTGCCAGCAGCTTGACAGGGGGGGCAACTAATGAAAAACTGTTTTTT. As protein: CASSLTGGATNEKLFF.

The CDR3 nucleotides are TGCGCCAGCAGCTCCTCCTACGCTTACGAGCAGTACTTC. The encoded protein is CASSSSYAYEQYF. The V call is TRBV5-1, the J call TRBJ2-7; no definite D call. Per germline, CDR1 SGHRS and CDR2 YFSETQ. V was trimmed by 3 bases and J by 4 bases, leaving 11 bases between them. The CDR3 runs to 13 residues.

This chain joins TRBV7-3 and TRBJ2-1; possibly TRBD2 for D (6 bases). The V end lost 4 bases, the J end lost 0 bases, and 16 bases lay between the germline ends. The germline V gene has CDR1 SGHTA and CDR2 FQGTGA. CDR3 length equals 17 residues. The CDR3 nucleotides read TGTGCCAGCAGCTCCCCTCCCGGGAGTAACTCCTACAATGAGCAGTTCTTC. Its translation: CASSSPPGSNSYNEQFF.